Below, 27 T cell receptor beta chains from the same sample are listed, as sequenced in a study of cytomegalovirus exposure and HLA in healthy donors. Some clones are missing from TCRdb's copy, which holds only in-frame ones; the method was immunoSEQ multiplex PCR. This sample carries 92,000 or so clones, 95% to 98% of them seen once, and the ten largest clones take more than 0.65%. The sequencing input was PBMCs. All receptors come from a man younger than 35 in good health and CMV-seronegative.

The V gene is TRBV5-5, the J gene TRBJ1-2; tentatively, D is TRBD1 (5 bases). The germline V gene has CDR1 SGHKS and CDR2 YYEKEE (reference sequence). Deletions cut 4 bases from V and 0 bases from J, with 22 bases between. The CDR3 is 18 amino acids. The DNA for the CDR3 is TGTGCCAGCAGCATGCTCGTAATCGTAACAGGATCTAACTATGGCTACACCTTC. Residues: CASSMLVIVTGSNYGYTF.

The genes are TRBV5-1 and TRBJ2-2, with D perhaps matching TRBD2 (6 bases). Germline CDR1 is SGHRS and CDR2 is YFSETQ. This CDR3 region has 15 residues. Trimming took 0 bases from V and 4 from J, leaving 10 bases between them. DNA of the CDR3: TGCGCCAGCAGCTTGGGTCGGGGGAGCACCGGGGAGCTGTTTTTT. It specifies CASSLGRGSTGELFF.

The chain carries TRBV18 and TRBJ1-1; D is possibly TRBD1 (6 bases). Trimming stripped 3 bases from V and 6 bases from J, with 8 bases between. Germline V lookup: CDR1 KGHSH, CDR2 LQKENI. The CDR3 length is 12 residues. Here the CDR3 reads CASSPRTAEAFF. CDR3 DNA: TGTGCCAGCTCACCTCGGACAGCTGAAGCTTTCTTT. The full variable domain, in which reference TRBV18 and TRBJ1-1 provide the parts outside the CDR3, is NAGVMQNPRHLVRRRGQEARLRCSPMKGHSHVYWYRQLPEEGLKFMVYLQKENIIDESGMPKERFSAEFPKEGPSILRIQQVVRGDSAAYFCASSPRTAEAFFGQGTRLTVV.

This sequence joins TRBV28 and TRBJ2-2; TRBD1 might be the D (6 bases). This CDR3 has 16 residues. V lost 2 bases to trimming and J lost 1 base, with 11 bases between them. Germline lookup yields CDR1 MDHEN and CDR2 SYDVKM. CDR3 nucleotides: TGTGCCAGCAGTTTAGGGCAGGGGCGGAACACCGGGGAGCTGTTTTTT. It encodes CASSLGQGRNTGELFF.

The CDR3 region is CASSETAGSNEKLFF. CDR3 DNA: TGTGCCAGCAGTGAGACAGCTGGAAGTAATGAAAAACTGTTTTTT. V gene TRBV28 combines with J gene TRBJ1-4; possible D gene TRBD1, 5 bases. The germline CDR1 and CDR2 sequences are MDHEN and SYDVKM. The CDR3 is made up of 15 amino acids. Deletions cut 5 bases from V and 4 bases from J, with 14 bases between. The variable domain in full, with the rest retrieved from reference TRBV28 and TRBJ1-4, is DVKVTQSSRYLVKRTGEKVFLECVQDMDHENMFWYRQDPGLGLRLIYFSYDVKMKEKGDIPEGYSVSREKKERFSLILESASTNQTSMYLCASSETAGSNEKLFFGSGTQLSVL.

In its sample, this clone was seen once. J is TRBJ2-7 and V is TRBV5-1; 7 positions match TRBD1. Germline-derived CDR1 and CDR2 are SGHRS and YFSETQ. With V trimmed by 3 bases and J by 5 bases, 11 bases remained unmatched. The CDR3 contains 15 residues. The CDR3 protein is CASSSKGQHRDEQYF. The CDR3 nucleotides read TGCGCCAGCAGCTCAAAGGGACAGCACCGGGACGAGCAGTACTTC.

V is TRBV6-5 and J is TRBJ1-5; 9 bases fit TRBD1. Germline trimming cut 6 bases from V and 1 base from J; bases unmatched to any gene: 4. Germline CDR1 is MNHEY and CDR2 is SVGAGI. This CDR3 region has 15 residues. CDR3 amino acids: CASRKGQGSNQPQHF. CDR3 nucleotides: TGTGCCAGCAGAAAGGGACAGGGAAGCAATCAGCCCCAGCATTTT.

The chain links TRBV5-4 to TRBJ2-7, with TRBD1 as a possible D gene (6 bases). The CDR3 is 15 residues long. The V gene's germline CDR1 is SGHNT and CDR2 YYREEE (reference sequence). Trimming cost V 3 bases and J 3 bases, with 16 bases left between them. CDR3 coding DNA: TGTGCCAGCAGCTCTACGGGACACGCCGGCTACGAGCAGTACTTC. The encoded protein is CASSSTGHAGYEQYF.

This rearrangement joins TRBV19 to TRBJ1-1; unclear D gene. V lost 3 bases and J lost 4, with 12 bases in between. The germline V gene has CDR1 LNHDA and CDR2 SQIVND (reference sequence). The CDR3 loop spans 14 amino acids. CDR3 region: CASSMVEVGTEAFF. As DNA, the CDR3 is TGTGCCAGTAGTATGGTAGAAGTTGGCACTGAAGCTTTCTTT. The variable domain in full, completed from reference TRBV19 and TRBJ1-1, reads DGGITQSPKYLFRKEGQNVTLSCEQNLNHDAMYWYRQDPGQGLRLIYYSQIVNDFQKGDIAEGYSVSREKKESFPLTVTSAQKNPTAFYLCASSMVEVGTEAFFGQGTRLTVV.

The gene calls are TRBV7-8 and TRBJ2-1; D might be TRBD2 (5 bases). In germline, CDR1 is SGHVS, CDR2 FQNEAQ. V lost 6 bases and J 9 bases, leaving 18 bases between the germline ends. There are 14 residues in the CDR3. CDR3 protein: CASREFGGWGEQFF. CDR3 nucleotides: TGTGCCAGCAGAGAATTTGGCGGGTGGGGTGAGCAGTTCTTC.

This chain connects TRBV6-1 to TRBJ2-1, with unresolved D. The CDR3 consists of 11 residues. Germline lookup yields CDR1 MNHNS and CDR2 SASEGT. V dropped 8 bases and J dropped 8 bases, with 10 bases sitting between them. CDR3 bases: TGTGCCAGCCCGCTACGGGATGAGCAGTTCTTC. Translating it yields CASPLRDEQFF.

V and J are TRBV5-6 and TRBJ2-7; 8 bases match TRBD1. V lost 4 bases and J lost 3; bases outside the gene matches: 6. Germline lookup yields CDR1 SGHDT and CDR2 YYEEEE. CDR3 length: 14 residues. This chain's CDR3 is CASSGNRGNYEQYV. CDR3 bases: TGTGCCAGCAGCGGTAACAGGGGGAACTACGAGCAGTACGTC.

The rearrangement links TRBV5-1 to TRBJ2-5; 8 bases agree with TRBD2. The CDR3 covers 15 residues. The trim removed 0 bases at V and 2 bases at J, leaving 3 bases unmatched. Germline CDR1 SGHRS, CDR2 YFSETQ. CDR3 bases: TGCGCCAGCAGCTTGGGACTAGCGTCACAAGAGACCCAGTACTTC. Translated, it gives CASSLGLASQETQYF.

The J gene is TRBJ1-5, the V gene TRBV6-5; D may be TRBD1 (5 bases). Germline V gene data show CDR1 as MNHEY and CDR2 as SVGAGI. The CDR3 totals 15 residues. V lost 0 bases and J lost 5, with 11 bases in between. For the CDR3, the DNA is TGTGCCAGCAGTTACTCGGGGATAGGGGATCAGCCCCAGCATTTT. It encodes CASSYSGIGDQPQHF.

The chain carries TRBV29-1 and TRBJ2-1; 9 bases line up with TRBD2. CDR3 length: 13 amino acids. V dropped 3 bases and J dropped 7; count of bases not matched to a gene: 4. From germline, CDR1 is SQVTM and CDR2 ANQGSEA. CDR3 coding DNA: TGCAGCGTTGAGGGACTAGCTTTAAATGAGCAGTTCTTC. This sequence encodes CSVEGLALNEQFF.

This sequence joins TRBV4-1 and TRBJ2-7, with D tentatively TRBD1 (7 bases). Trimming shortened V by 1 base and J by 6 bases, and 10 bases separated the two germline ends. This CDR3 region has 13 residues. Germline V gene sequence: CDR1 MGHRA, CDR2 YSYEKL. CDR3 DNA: TGCGCCAGCAGCCAAGGCAGGGGGGTCGAGCAGTACTTC. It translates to CASSQGRGVEQYF.

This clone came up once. CDR3 sequence (DNA): TGTGCCAGCAGCTCCCCACGGGGGGCCTACGAGCAGTACGTC. Translated, it gives CASSSPRGAYEQYV. The rearrangement links TRBV5-6 to TRBJ2-7; 7 bases agree with TRBD2. CDR1 and CDR2 from the germline V gene are SGHDT and YYEEEE. This CDR3 spans 14 amino acids. With V trimmed by 3 bases and J by 2 bases, 5 bases remained unmatched.

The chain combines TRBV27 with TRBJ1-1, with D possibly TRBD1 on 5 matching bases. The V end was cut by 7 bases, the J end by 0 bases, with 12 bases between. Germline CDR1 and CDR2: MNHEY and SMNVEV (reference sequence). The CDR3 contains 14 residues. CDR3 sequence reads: CASNHQGLNTEAFF. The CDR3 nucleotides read TGTGCCAGCAATCACCAGGGCTTGAACACTGAAGCTTTCTTT.

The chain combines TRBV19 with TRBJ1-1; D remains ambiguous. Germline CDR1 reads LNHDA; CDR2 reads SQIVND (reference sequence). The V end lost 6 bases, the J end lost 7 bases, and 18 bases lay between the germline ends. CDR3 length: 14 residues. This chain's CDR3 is CASSAITQNGEAFF. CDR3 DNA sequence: TGTGCCAGTAGCGCGATAACCCAAAACGGTGAAGCTTTCTTT.

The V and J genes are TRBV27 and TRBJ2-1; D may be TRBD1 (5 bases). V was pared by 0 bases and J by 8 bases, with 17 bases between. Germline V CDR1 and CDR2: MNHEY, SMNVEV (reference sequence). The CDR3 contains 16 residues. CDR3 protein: CASSLSRAGMVDEQFF. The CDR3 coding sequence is TGTGCCAGCAGTTTATCCCGCGCAGGGATGGTGGATGAGCAGTTCTTC.

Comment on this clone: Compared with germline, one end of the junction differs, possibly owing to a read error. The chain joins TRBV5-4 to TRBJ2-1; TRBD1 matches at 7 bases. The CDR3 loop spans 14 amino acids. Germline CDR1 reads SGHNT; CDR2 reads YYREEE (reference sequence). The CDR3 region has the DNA TGTGCCAGCAGCCCGAAGGGGGCACAGGGACGGATCGTCTTC. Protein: CASSPKGAQGRIVF.

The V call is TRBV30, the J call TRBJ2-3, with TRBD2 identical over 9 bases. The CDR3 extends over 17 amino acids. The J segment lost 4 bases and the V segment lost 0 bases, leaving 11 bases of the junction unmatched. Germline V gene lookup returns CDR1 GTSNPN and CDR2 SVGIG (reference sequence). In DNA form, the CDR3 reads TGTGCCTGGAGTGTTAGTTTAGCGGGAGAACCCGCAGATACGCAGTATTTT. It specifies CAWSVSLAGEPADTQYF. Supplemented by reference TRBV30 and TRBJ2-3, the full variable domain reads SQTIHQWPATLVQPVGSPLSLECTVEGTSNPNLYWYRQAAGRGLQLLFYSVGIGQISSEVPQNLSASRPQDRQFILSSKKLLLSDSGFYLCAWSVSLAGEPADTQYFGPGTRLTVL.

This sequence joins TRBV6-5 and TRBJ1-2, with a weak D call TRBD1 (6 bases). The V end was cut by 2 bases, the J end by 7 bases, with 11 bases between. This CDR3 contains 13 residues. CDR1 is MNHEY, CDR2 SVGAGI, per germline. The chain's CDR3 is CASSYGGHAGYTF. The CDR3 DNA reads TGTGCCAGCAGTTACGGGGGCCACGCTGGCTACACCTTC.

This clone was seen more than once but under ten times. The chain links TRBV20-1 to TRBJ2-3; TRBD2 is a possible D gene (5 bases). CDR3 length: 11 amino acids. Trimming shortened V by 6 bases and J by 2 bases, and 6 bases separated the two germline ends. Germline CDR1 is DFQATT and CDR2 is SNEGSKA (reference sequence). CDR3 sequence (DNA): TGCAGTGCCGGGGACACAGATACGCAGTATTTT. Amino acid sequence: CSAGDTDTQYF.

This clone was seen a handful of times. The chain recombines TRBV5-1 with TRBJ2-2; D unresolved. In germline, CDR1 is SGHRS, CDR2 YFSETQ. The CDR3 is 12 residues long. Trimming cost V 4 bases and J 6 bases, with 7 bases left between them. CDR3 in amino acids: CASSPVPGELFF. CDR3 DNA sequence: TGCGCCAGCAGCCCGGTTCCCGGGGAGCTGTTTTTT.

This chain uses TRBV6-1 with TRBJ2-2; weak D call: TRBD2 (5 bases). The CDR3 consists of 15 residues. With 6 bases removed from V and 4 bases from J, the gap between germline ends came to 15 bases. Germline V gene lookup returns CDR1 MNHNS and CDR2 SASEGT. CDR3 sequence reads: CASRVGRGGTGELFF. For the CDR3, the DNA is TGTGCCAGCAGGGTAGGGAGAGGCGGCACCGGGGAGCTGTTTTTT.

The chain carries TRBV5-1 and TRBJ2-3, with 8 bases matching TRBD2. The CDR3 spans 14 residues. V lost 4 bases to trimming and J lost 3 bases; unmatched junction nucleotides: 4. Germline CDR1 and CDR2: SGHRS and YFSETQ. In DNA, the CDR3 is TGCGCCAGCAGCGCGCGGGAGGAAACAGATACGCAGTATTTT. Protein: CASSAREETDTQYF. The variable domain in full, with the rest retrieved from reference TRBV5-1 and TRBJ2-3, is KAGVTQTPRYLIKTRGQQVTLSCSPISGHRSVSWYQQTPGQGLQFLFEYFSETQRNKGNFPGRFSGRQFSNSRSEMNVSTLELGDSALYLCASSAREETDTQYFGPGTRLTVL.